The 11 T cell receptor beta chains below come from one sample, sequenced in a study of identical twins' blood T cells. TCRdb reprocessed the 5' RACE reads via MiXCR and lists one record per CDR3 protein. Found here are about 370,000 distinct CDR3 sequences, 28% of them singletons; the top ten hold 6.1%. The sample comprised PBMCs. Every receptor here comes from a woman aged 18-49 years in good health.

With regard to this clonotype: This likely comes from a read error, as the CDR3 has no conserved phenylalanine or tryptophan at its end. The chain is built from TRBV5-1 and TRBJ2-1; a possible D gene is TRBD1 (5 bases). V was pared by 2 bases and J by 7 bases, with 13 bases between. Germline V CDR1 and CDR2: SGHRS, YFSETQ. The CDR3 length is 14 residues. CDR3 nucleotide sequence: TGCGCCAGCAGCTTTTCTGGGGCCGGGAATGAGCAGTTCTTA. Translating gives CASSFSGAGNEQFL.

This rearrangement joins TRBV12-3 or TRBV12-4 to TRBJ1-3; D is perhaps TRBD1 (5 bases). This CDR3 comprises 15 residues. V shed 7 bases and J shed 0 bases, with 13 bases lying between them. The CDR3 spells CASTPTVPSGNTIYF. For the CDR3, the DNA is TGTGCCAGCACCCCGACAGTCCCCTCTGGAAACACCATATATTTT.

The chain uses TRBV20-1 and TRBJ2-7, with 7 bases identical to TRBD2. The CDR3 has 15 residues. Trimming at V came to 3 bases and at J to 1 base, leaving 9 bases not matched to a gene. The germline gives CDR1 DFQATT, CDR2 SNEGSKA (reference sequence). In nucleotides, the CDR3 is TGCAGTGCTAGCGGACTAGGCGGTTCTTCCTACGAGCAGTACTTC. Translation: CSASGLGGSSYEQYF.

This clonotype was detected a few times. The chain combines TRBV5-1 with TRBJ1-1, with a possible D match to TRBD1 (6 bases). Germline V lookup: CDR1 SGHRS, CDR2 YFSETQ. Trimming removed 0 bases at V and 8 bases at J, with 11 bases between. The CDR3 has 13 residues. The CDR3 DNA reads as TGCGCCAGCAGCTTGGTCCCAACAGGGGAAGCTTTCTTT. Its protein is CASSLVPTGEAFF. The whole variable domain, remainder taken from reference TRBV5-1 and TRBJ1-1, is KAGVTQTPRYLIKTRGQQVTLSCSPISGHRSVSWYQQTPGQGLQFLFEYFSETQRNKGNFPGRFSGRQFSNSRSEMNVSTLELGDSALYLCASSLVPTGEAFFGQGTRLTVV.

Details on this clonotype: A much larger clone sits a single nucleotide away, making a read error possible. The CDR3 sequence: CSVDRGSESFF. The CDR3, as DNA: TGCAGCGTTGACAGGGGGTCTGAATCTTTCTTT. This chain links TRBV29-1 with TRBJ1-1, with 7 bases lining up with TRBD1. Per germline, CDR1 SQVTM and CDR2 ANQGSEA. The CDR3 has 11 residues.

This clonotype was seen more than once but under ten times. J is TRBJ1-2 and V is TRBV29-1, with D possibly being TRBD1 (6 bases). Germline lookup yields CDR1 SQVTM and CDR2 ANQGSEA. The germline V and J ends were trimmed by 7 bases and 4 bases, with 13 bases remaining between them. The CDR3 spans 12 residues. For the CDR3, the DNA is TGCAGCGGACGTACAGGGACCTATGGCTACACCTTC. It specifies CSGRTGTYGYTF.

This clonotype was counted between two and nine times. The chain has TRBV9 and TRBJ2-2, with no clear D. With 3 bases removed from V and 2 bases from J, the gap between germline ends came to 8 bases. The V gene's germline CDR1 is SGDLS and CDR2 YYNGEE. This CDR3 has 14 residues. CDR3: CASSADLNTGELFF. The CDR3 DNA reads as TGTGCCAGCAGCGCGGACCTTAACACCGGGGAGCTGTTTTTT.

This clonotype was found a few times. The rearrangement joins TRBV5-1 to TRBJ2-1; either TRBD1 or TRBD2 may supply D (5 bases each). Germline V gene data show CDR1 as SGHRS and CDR2 as YFSETQ. The ends were cut back, 6 bases at V and 6 bases at J, with 10 bases in the middle. The length of the CDR3 is 12 residues. The CDR3 coding sequence is TGCGCCAGCATGGCAGGGAGCAATGAGCAGTTCTTC. Amino acids: CASMAGSNEQFF. The variable domain in full, completed from reference TRBV5-1 and TRBJ2-1, reads KAGVTQTPRYLIKTRGQQVTLSCSPISGHRSVSWYQQTPGQGLQFLFEYFSETQRNKGNFPGRFSGRQFSNSRSEMNVSTLELGDSALYLCASMAGSNEQFFGPGTRLTVL.

The chain couples TRBV2 to TRBJ2-1; TRBD2 agrees at 9 bases. The V gene's germline CDR1 is SNHLY and CDR2 FYNNEI. Trimming at V came to 7 bases and at J to 4 bases, leaving 5 bases not matched to a gene. The CDR3 covers 14 residues. The CDR3 DNA is TGTGCCAGCAAGTCTAGCGGGGTTTACAATGAGCAGTTCTTC. This codes for CASKSSGVYNEQFF.

The rearrangement joins TRBV6-5 to TRBJ2-7; 8 bases match TRBD2. Per the germline V gene, CDR1 is MNHEY and CDR2 is SVGAGI. This CDR3 is 15 amino acids long. The ends lost 6 bases at V and 5 bases at J; junction bases unmatched: 12. CDR3 coding DNA: TGTGCCAGCAGCCCCGGACTAGCCTTCCGGGACGAGCAGTACTTC. This codes for CASSPGLAFRDEQYF.

On this clonotype itself: With a much larger clone just one base away, this may be a read error. The chain carries TRBV29-1 and TRBJ1-1, with D tentatively TRBD1 (5 bases). This CDR3 region has 13 residues. Germline CDR1 and CDR2: SQVTM and ANQGSEA. The CDR3 spells CGAYRLANTEAFF. The CDR3 bases are TGCGGCGCCTACAGGTTAGCGAACACTGAAGCTTTCTTT.